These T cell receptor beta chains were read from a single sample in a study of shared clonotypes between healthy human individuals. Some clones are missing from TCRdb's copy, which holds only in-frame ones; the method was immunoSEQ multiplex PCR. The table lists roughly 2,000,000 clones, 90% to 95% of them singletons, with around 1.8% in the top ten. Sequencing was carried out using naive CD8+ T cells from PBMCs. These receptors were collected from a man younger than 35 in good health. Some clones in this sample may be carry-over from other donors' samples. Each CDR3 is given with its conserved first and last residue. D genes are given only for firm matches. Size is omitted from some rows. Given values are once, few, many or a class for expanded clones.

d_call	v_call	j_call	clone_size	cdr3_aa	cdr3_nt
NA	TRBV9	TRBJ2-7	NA	CASSASPAREQYF	TGTGCCAGCAGCGCTTCCCCGGCCCGCGAGCAGTACTTC
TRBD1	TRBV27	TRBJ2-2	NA	CASSLQGAPGELFF	TGTGCCAGCAGTTTACAGGGGGCGCCCGGGGAGCTGTTTTTT
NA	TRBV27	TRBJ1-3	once	CASSLFSGNTIYF	TGTGCCAGCAGTTTGTTTTCTGGAAACACCATATATTTT
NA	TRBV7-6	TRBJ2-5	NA	CASSPRGPAETQYF	TGTGCCAGCAGCCCTCGTGGGCCAGCCGAGACCCAGTACTTC
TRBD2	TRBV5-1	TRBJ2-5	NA	CASSLATSGPYQETQYF	TGCGCCAGCAGCTTGGCAACTAGCGGCCCGTACCAAGAGACCCAGTACTTC
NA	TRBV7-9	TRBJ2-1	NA	CASSSPWDPEQFF	TGTGCCAGCAGCTCACCGTGGGACCCCGAGCAGTTCTTC
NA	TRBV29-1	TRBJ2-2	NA	CSVESSGDTGELFF	TGCAGCGTTGAGAGTAGCGGAGACACCGGGGAGCTGTTTTTT
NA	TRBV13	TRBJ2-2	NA	CATKVGLNTGELFF	TGTGCCACCAAGGTGGGGCTGAACACCGGGGAGCTGTTTTTT
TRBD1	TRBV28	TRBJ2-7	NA	CASSWSGTGVYEQYF	TGTGCCAGCAGTTGGTCCGGGACAGGGGTTTACGAGCAGTACTTC
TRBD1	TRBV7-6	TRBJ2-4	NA	CASSDDRGNIQYF	TGTGCCAGCAGCGACGACAGGGGAAACATTCAGTACTTC
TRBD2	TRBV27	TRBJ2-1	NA	CASSSSGRVYNEQFF	TGTGCCAGCAGTTCTAGCGGGAGGGTTTACAATGAGCAGTTCTTC
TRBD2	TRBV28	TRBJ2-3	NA	CASSLRPAGPPSTDTQYF	TGTGCCAGCAGTTTGCGACCAGCGGGACCCCCTAGCACAGATACGCAGTATTTT
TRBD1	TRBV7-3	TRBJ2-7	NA	CASSPTPRTGVYEQYF	TGTGCCAGCAGCCCCACCCCCCGGACAGGGGTCTACGAGCAGTACTTC
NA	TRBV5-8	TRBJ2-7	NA	CASSLEFWRRQINYEQYF	TGTGCCAGCAGCTTGGAATTTTGGCGGCGACAGATTAACTACGAGCAGTACTTC
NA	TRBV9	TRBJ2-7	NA	CASSVSGVAHEQYF	TGTGCCAGCAGCGTTAGCGGAGTCGCCCACGAGCAGTACTTC
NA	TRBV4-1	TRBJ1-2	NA	CASSQVAGAGYTF	TGCGCCAGCAGCCAAGTCGCGGGGGCTGGCTACACCTTC
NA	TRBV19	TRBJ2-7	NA	CASSNSEQLSYEQYF	TGTGCCAGTAGTAACTCAGAACAGCTATCCTACGAGCAGTACTTC
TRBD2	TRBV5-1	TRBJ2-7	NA	CASTGRDPVYEQYF	TGCGCCAGCACCGGGAGGGACCCCGTCTACGAGCAGTACTTC
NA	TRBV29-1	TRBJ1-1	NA	CSTASDRNTEAFF	TGCAGCACAGCCTCGGACAGGAACACTGAAGCTTTCTTT
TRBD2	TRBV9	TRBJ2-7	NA	CASSVGGRAIYEQYF	TGTGCCAGCAGCGTAGGCGGGAGGGCAATCTACGAGCAGTACTTC
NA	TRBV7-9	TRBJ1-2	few	CASSLGRGVEEGYGYTF	TGTGCCAGCAGCTTAGGGAGGGGAGTGGAAGAGGGGTATGGCTACACCTTC
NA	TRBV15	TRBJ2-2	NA	CATQKKGVTGELFF	TGTGCCACCCAGAAAAAGGGGGTGACCGGGGAGCTGTTTTTT
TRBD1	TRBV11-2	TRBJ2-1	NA	CASSRGQGLRDEQFF	TGTGCCAGCAGCCGGGGACAGGGACTCCGTGATGAGCAGTTCTTC
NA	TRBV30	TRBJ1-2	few	CAWSWPYTF	TGTGCCTGGAGTTGGCCCTACACCTTC
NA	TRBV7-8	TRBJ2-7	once	CASSLARTGEQYF	TGTGCCAGCAGCTTAGCGAGGACCGGTGAGCAGTACTTC
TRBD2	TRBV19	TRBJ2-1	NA	CASSIFLAEINNEQFF	TGTGCCAGTAGTATTTTCCTAGCGGAGATAAACAATGAGCAGTTCTTC
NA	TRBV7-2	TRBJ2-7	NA	CASSWSAGSYEQYF	TGTGCCAGCAGCTGGTCCGCAGGGTCCTACGAGCAGTACTTC
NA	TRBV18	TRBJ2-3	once	CASSPPTGTYTDTQYF	TGTGCCAGCTCACCGCCGACAGGCACTTACACAGATACGCAGTATTTT
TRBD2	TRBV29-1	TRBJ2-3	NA	CSAGTSGLRSTDTQYF	TGCAGCGCTGGGACTAGCGGGCTACGAAGCACAGATACGCAGTATTTT
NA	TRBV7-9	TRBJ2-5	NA	CASSWGFQETQYF	TGTGCCAGCAGCTGGGGCTTCCAAGAGACCCAGTACTTC
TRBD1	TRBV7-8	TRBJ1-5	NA	CASSSTGSSNQPQHF	TGTGCCAGCAGCTCGACAGGGTCGAGCAATCAGCCCCAGCATTTT
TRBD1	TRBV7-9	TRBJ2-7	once	CASTRQGADEQYF	TGTGCCAGCACAAGACAGGGGGCAGACGAGCAGTACTTC
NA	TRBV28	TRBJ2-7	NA	CASSFSIRVNYEQYF	TGTGCCAGCAGTTTTAGCATCAGAGTTAACTACGAGCAGTACTTC
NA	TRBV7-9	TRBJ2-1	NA	CASSSRDLPYNEQFF	TGTGCCAGCAGCTCCAGGGATCTCCCCTACAATGAGCAGTTCTTC
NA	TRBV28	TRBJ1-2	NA	CASSLVDPGPQANYGYTF	TGTGCCAGCAGTTTAGTCGATCCGGGACCGCAGGCTAACTATGGCTACACCTTC
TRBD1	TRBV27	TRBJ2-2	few	CATWTGNTGELFF	TGTGCCACCTGGACAGGGAACACCGGGGAGCTGTTTTTT